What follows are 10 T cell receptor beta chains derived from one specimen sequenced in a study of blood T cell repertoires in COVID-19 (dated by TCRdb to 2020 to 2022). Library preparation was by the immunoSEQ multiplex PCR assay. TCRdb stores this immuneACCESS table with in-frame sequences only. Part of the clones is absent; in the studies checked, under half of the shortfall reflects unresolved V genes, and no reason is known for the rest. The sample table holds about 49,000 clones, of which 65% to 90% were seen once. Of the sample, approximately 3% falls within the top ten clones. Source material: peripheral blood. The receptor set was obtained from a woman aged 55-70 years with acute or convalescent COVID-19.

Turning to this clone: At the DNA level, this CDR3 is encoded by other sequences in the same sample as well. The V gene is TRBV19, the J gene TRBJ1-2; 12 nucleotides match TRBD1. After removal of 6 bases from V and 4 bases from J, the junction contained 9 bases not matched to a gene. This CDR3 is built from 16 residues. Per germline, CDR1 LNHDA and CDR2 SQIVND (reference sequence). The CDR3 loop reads CASSRDRGPGGYGYTF. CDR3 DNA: TGTGCCAGTAGCCGGGACAGGGGGCCGGGCGGCTATGGCTACACCTTC.

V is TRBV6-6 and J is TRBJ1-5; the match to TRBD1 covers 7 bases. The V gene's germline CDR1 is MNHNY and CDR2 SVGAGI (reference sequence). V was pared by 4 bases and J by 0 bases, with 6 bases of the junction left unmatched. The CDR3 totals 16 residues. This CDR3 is CASSSQGTDSNQPQHF. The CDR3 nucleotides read TGTGCCAGCAGTTCCCAAGGGACAGATAGCAATCAGCCCCAGCATTTT.

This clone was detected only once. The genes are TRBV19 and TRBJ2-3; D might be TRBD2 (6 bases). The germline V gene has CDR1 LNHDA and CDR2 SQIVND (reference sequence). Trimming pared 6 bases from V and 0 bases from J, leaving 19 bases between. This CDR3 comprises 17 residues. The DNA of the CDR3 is TGTGCCAGTAGCCCGGTGGGGCTAGCGACTAGCACAGATACGCAGTATTTT. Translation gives CASSPVGLATSTDTQYF.

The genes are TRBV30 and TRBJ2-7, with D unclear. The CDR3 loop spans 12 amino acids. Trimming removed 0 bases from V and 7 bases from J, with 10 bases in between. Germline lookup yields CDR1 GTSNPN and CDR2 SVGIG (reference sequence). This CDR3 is CAWSVRRREQYF. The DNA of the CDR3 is TGTGCCTGGAGTGTACGGCGGAGAGAGCAGTACTTC.

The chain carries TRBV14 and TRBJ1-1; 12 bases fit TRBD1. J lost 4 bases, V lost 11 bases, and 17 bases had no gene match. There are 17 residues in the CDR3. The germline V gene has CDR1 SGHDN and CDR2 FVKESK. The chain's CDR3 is CASRSGTGGREGTEAFF. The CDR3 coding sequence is TGTGCCTCTAGGTCCGGGACAGGGGGCCGGGAAGGCACTGAAGCTTTCTTT. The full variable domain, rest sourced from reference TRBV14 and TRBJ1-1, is EAGVTQFPSHSVIEKGQTVTLRCDPISGHDNLYWYRRVMGKEIKFLLHFVKESKQDESGMPNNRFLAERTGGTYSTLKVQPAELEDSGVYFCASRSGTGGREGTEAFFGQGTRLTVV.

CDR3 nucleotide sequence: TGTGCCAGCAGCCCCACCCCAGGGAACCACTACAATGAGCAGTTCTTC. It codes for CASSPTPGNHYNEQFF. The chain carries TRBV7-9 and TRBJ2-1, with D possibly being TRBD1 (5 bases). Trimming shortened V by 5 bases and J by 3 bases, and 17 bases separated the two germline ends. CDR1 SEHNR and CDR2 FQNEAQ come from the germline V gene (reference sequence). This CDR3 has 16 amino acids. The entire variable domain, with the rest obtained from reference TRBV7-9 and TRBJ2-1, is as follows: DTGVSQNPRHKITKRGQNVTFRCDPISEHNRLYWYRQTLGQGPEFLTYFQNEAQLEKSRLLSDRFSAERPKGSFSTLEIQRTEQGDSAMYLCASSPTPGNHYNEQFFGPGTRLTVL.

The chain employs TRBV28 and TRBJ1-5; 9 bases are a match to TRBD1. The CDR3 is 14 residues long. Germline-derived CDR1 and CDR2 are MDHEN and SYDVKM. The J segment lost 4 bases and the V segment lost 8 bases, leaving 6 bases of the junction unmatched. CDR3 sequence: CASLDRGMNQPQHF. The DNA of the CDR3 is TGTGCCAGCCTTGACAGGGGGATGAATCAGCCCCAGCATTTT.

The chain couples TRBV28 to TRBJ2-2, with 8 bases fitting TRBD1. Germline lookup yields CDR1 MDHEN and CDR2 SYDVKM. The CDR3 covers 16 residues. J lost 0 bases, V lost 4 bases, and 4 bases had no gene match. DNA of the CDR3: TGTGCCAGCAGTTCCCCGACAGGGGCGAACACCGGGGAGCTGTTTTTT. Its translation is CASSSPTGANTGELFF.

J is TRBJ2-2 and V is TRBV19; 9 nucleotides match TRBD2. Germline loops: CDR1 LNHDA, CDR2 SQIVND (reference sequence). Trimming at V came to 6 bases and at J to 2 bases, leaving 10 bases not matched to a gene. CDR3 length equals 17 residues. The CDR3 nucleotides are TGTGCCAGTAGACCACTCGGCCTAGCGGGAAACACCGGGGAGCTGTTTTTT. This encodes CASRPLGLAGNTGELFF.

The CDR3 region has the DNA TGCGCCAGCAGCTTGGGACAGGGGGAAGAAAAACTGTTTTTT. Translated: CASSLGQGEEKLFF. The gene calls are TRBV5-1 and TRBJ1-4, with 9 positions matching TRBD1. The ends lost 0 bases at V and 8 bases at J; junction bases unmatched: 2. This CDR3 has 14 amino acids. Germline CDR1 is SGHRS and CDR2 is YFSETQ.